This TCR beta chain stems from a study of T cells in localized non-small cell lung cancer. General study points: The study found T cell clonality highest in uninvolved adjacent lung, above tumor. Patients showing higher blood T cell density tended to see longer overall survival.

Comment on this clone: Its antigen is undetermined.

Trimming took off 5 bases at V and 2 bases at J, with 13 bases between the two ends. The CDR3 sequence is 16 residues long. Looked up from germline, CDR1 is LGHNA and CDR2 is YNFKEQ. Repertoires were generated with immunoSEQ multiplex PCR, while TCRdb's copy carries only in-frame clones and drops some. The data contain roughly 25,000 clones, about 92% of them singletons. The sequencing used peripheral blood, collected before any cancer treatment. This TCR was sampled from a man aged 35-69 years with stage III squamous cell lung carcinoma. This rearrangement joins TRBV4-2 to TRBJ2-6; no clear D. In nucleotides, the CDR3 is TGTGCCAGCAGCAAGGACGCTGGAACTGGGGCCAACGTCCTGACTTTC. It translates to CASSKDAGTGANVLTF.